This T cell receptor (beta chain) was recorded in a study of cytomegalovirus exposure and HLA in healthy donors. Study context: When 300 to 400 donors were genotyped, approximately 81% of them were found to fall in the Caucasian-associated ancestry cluster.

Germline CDR1 reads SGHRS; CDR2 reads YFSETQ. This CDR3 comprises 17 residues. Trimming left V 4 bases short and J 5 bases short, with 19 bases between. The primer mix had 60 Vbeta and 13 Jbeta primers. Profiling relied on immunoSEQ multiplex PCR, and the TCRdb table lists in-frame clones only, not all of them. Reported are about 96,000 clones; the ten largest clones contain under 4.5%. The chain is built from TRBV5-1 and TRBJ1-6; D is ambiguous. This TCR derives from a woman aged 25 to 39 in good health and CMV-seronegative. The sample consisted of PBMCs. In DNA form, the CDR3 reads TGCGCCAGCAGCCTAGGCGGGAGCCCGCTAAATAATTCACCCCTCCACTTT. Encoded protein: CASSLGGSPLNNSPLHF.